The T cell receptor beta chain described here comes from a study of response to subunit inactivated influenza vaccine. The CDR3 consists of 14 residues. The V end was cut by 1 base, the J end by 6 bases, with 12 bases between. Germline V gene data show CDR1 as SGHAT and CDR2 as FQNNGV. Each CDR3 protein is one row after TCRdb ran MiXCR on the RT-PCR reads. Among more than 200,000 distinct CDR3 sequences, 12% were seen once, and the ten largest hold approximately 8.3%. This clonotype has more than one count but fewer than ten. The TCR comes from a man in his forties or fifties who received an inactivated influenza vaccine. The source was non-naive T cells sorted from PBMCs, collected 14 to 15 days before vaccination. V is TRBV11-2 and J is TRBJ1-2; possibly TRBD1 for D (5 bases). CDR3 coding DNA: TGTGCCAGCAGCTTAGGTTCCAGGGTCGATGGCTACACCTTC. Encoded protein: CASSLGSRVDGYTF. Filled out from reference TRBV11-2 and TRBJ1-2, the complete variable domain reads EAGVAQSPRYKIIEKRQSVAFWCNPISGHATLYWYQQILGQGPKLLIQFQNNGVVDDSQLPKDRFSAERLKGVDSTLKIQPAKLEDSAVYLCASSLGSRVDGYTFGSGTRLTVV.